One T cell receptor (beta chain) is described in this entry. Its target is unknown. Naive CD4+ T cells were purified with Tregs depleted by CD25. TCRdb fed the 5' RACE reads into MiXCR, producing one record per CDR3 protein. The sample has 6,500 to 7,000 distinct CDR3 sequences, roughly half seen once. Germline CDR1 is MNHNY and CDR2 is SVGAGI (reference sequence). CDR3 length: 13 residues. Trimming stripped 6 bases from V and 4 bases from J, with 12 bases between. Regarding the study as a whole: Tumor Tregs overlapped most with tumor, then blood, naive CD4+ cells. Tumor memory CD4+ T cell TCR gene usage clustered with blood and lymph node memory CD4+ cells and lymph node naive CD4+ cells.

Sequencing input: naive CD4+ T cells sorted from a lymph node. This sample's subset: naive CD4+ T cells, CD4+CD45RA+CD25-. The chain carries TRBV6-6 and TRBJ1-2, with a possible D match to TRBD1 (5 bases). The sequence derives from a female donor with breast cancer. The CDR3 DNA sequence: TGTGCCAGCAGGGTGGGACGGGGCTATGGCTACACCTTC. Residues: CASRVGRGYGYTF.